These 24 T cell receptor beta chains came from one sample sequenced in a study of CD8 T cells in ankylosing spondylitis. TCRdb called the 5' RACE reads again in MiXCR, with one record for every CDR3 protein. The table has roughly 250,000 distinct CDR3 sequences, around 9.2% seen once. Sample: blood, either unsorted or a sorted T cell fraction (not recorded which). All receptors derive from a male donor with ankylosing spondylitis or in good health (not recorded which).

The rearrangement joins TRBV13 to TRBJ2-5, with unresolved D. V gave up 4 bases and J gave up 5 bases, with 14 bases separating them. The CDR3 runs 14 residues. Germline V lookup: CDR1 PRHDT, CDR2 FYEKMQ (reference sequence). The CDR3 region has the DNA TGTGCCAGCAGCTCGGACCAAGATCGGGAGACCCAGTACTTC. Amino acid sequence: CASSSDQDRETQYF.

This clonotype was recorded many times. This chain connects TRBV6-2 or TRBV6-3 to TRBJ2-5; D possibly corresponds to TRBD2 (5 bases). The CDR3 runs to 14 residues. The germline V and J ends were trimmed by 6 bases and 0 bases, with 11 bases remaining between them. CDR1 and CDR2 from the germline V gene are MNHEY and SVGEGT. The CDR3: CASRTSGNQETQYF. DNA of the CDR3: TGTGCCAGCAGAACCAGCGGCAACCAAGAGACCCAGTACTTC.

This clonotype has a handful of counts. A much bigger clone sits one base away, suggesting this may be a read error. This chain joins TRBV20-1 and TRBJ2-3; 9 bases map to TRBD2. This CDR3 spans 17 amino acids. Germline CDR1 reads DFQATT; CDR2 reads SNEGSKA (reference sequence). The CDR3 protein is CCARDTEGSGGWDTQYF. The CDR3 DNA is TGCTGTGCTAGAGATACGGAGGGTAGCGGGGGTTGGGATACGCAGTATTTT.

This clonotype was counted at least ten times. The V gene is TRBV11-2, the J gene TRBJ2-2, with D hard to call. V lost 0 bases and J lost 7, with 12 bases in between. Germline V lookup: CDR1 SGHAT, CDR2 FQNNGV. The CDR3 spans 15 residues. In DNA form, the CDR3 reads TGTGCCAGCAGCTTAGATTGGTTGGCGGACGGGGAGCTGTTTTTT. This gives the protein CASSLDWLADGELFF.

This clonotype was observed many times. The V call is TRBV10-3, the J call TRBJ2-5; 10 bases agree with TRBD2. Losses at the gene ends were 6 bases for V and 4 bases for J; bases not matched to a gene: 5. CDR1 is ENHRY, CDR2 SYGVKD, per germline. CDR3 size: 14 residues. The CDR3 region has the DNA TGTGCCATCAGCCTAGCGGGAGTGGGAGAGACCCAGTACTTC. Translation: CAISLAGVGETQYF.

There are many counts of this clonotype. The chain employs TRBV29-1 and TRBJ2-7; D is ambiguous. Germline V lookup: CDR1 SQVTM, CDR2 ANQGSEA. The CDR3 consists of 11 residues. V was clipped by 7 bases and J by 2 bases, with 9 bases between them. The chain's CDR3 is CSARSAYEQYF. The DNA for the CDR3 is TGCAGCGCCCGCTCGGCCTACGAGCAGTACTTC.

This clonotype showed up many times. The chain employs TRBV6-1 and TRBJ1-2; D might be TRBD1 (5 bases). This CDR3 has 13 amino acids. Trimming removed 6 bases at V and 4 bases at J, with 12 bases between. From germline, CDR1 is MNHNS and CDR2 SASEGT. The CDR3 here is CASSPTGAYGYTF. In DNA, the CDR3 is TGTGCCAGCAGCCCAACTGGGGCCTATGGCTACACCTTC.

There are many counts of this clonotype. The chain uses TRBV6-1 and TRBJ1-1; no firm D call. The CDR3 sequence is 13 residues long. Germline lookup yields CDR1 MNHNS and CDR2 SASEGT. Deletions cut 3 bases from V and 0 bases from J, with 5 bases between. DNA of the CDR3: TGTGCCAGCAGTGAGGTTTTGAACACTGAAGCTTTCTTT. This encodes CASSEVLNTEAFF.

The rearrangement links TRBV12-5 to TRBJ1-4; 7 bases agree with TRBD1. This CDR3 has 14 amino acids. V dropped 6 bases and J dropped 3; count of bases not matched to a gene: 4. CDR1 is LGHNT, CDR2 FRNRAP, per germline. In DNA form, the CDR3 reads TGTGCTAGTGGAACCGGGACAGCTAATGAAAAACTGTTTTTT. Its translation: CASGTGTANEKLFF. The full variable domain, rest sourced from reference TRBV12-5 and TRBJ1-4, is DARVTQTPRHKVTEMGQEVTMRCQPILGHNTVFWYRQTMMQGLELLAYFRNRAPLDDSGMPKDRFSAEMPDATLATLKIQPSEPRDSAVYFCASGTGTANEKLFFGSGTQLSVL.

At least ten counts were recorded for this clonotype. The chain uses TRBV5-8 and TRBJ2-5; possible D gene TRBD1, 5 bases. Per the germline V gene, CDR1 is SGHTS and CDR2 is YDEGEE. Trimming stripped 4 bases from V and 1 base from J, with 11 bases between. The CDR3 is 14 amino acids. This CDR3 reads CASSADRLQETQYF. CDR3 DNA sequence: TGTGCCAGCAGCGCCGACAGACTCCAAGAGACCCAGTACTTC.

This clonotype has at least ten counts. V is TRBV20-1 and J is TRBJ1-1, with D unresolved. The length of the CDR3 is 12 residues. V was trimmed by 0 bases and J by 5 bases, leaving 7 bases between them. Germline V gene lookup returns CDR1 DFQATT and CDR2 SNEGSKA (reference sequence). Here the CDR3 DNA reads TGCAGTGCTAGAGATAGGGAAACTGAAGCTTTCTTT. Translation gives CSARDRETEAFF.

This clonotype has ten or more counts. This chain connects TRBV20-1 to TRBJ1-5; no clear D gene. This CDR3 is built from 13 residues. Looked up from germline, CDR1 is DFQATT and CDR2 is SNEGSKA (reference sequence). V was trimmed by 3 bases and J by 6 bases, leaving 12 bases between them. This CDR3 reads CSASQTIRQPQHF. The CDR3 DNA is TGCAGTGCTAGCCAGACAATTCGTCAGCCCCAGCATTTT.

This clonotype was seen repeatedly, ten times or more. The chain recombines TRBV7-9 with TRBJ2-5; D unclear. V was pared by 4 bases and J by 3 bases, with 9 bases between. CDR1 is SEHNR and CDR2 is FQNEAQ in the germline V gene (reference sequence). The CDR3 length is 13 residues. CDR3 loop: CASSSVVEETQYF. CDR3 in DNA: TGTGCCAGCAGCTCTGTGGTAGAAGAGACCCAGTACTTC. Drawing the rest from reference TRBV7-9 and TRBJ2-5, the complete variable domain is DTGVSQNPRHKITKRGQNVTFRCDPISEHNRLYWYRQTLGQGPEFLTYFQNEAQLEKSRLLSDRFSAERPKGSFSTLEIQRTEQGDSAMYLCASSSVVEETQYFGPGTRLLVL.

This clonotype was seen repeatedly, ten times or more. V gene TRBV7-2 combines with J gene TRBJ1-5, with 8 bases lining up with TRBD1. The J segment lost 1 base and the V segment lost 0 bases, leaving 8 bases of the junction unmatched. The germline gives CDR1 SGHTA, CDR2 FQGNSA. This CDR3 contains 18 residues. CDR3 protein: CASSLASGGAGSNQPQHF. The CDR3 nucleotides read TGTGCCAGCAGCTTAGCGTCAGGGGGCGCCGGAAGCAATCAGCCCCAGCATTTT.

This clonotype has at least ten counts. This chain joins TRBV5-6 and TRBJ2-2; the D gene is possibly TRBD1 (6 bases). The V gene lost 6 bases and the J gene lost 1 base, with 13 bases spanning the gap. The germline V gene encodes CDR1 SGHDT and CDR2 YYEEEE. This CDR3 contains 15 residues. CDR3 sequence: CASTGQGRNTGELFF. CDR3 nucleotide sequence: TGTGCCAGCACCGGGCAGGGGAGGAACACCGGGGAGCTGTTTTTT.

This clonotype occurred many times. The chain uses TRBV20-1 and TRBJ1-1; D not resolved. The length of the CDR3 is 15 residues. V lost 2 bases and J lost 5, with 18 bases in between. CDR1 is DFQATT, CDR2 SNEGSKA, per germline (reference sequence). CDR3 in DNA: TGCAGTGCTAGAACCATCTCCGGCCGAGGTACTGAAGCTTTCTTT. Translating gives CSARTISGRGTEAFF.

This clonotype has ten or more counts. V gene TRBV3-1 combines with J gene TRBJ2-2; D not certain. Germline V CDR1 and CDR2: LGHDT, YNNKEL (reference sequence). Trimming pared 3 bases from V and 6 bases from J, leaving 8 bases between. The CDR3 is 13 amino acids. As DNA, the CDR3 is TGTGCCAGCAGCCAGGGGATGGCCGGGGAGCTGTTTTTT. Its protein is CASSQGMAGELFF.

The table lists this clonotype with many counts. V and J are TRBV7-6 and TRBJ1-6; TRBD1 aligns across 7 bases. Losses at the gene ends were 4 bases for V and 4 bases for J; bases not matched to a gene: 4. There are 15 residues in the CDR3. The germline CDR1 and CDR2 sequences are SGHVS and FNYEAQ. CDR3 sequence (DNA): TGTGCCAGCAGCTCTGGGACAGCTTATAATTCACCCCTCCACTTT. Protein sequence: CASSSGTAYNSPLHF.

This clonotype was seen repeatedly, ten times or more. The rearrangement uses TRBV7-9 and TRBJ2-5; TRBD1 matches at 7 bases. CDR1 is SEHNR and CDR2 is FQNEAQ in the germline V gene (reference sequence). J was trimmed by 3 bases and V by 7 bases; bases with no gene match: 5. This CDR3 comprises 13 residues. The CDR3 is CASTPTGKETQYF. The CDR3 region has the DNA TGTGCCAGCACCCCGACAGGGAAAGAGACCCAGTACTTC.

In this sample, this clonotype turned up many times. The chain employs TRBV15 and TRBJ2-3; D not resolved. The CDR3 has 14 residues. CDR1 and CDR2 from the germline V gene are LNHNV and YYDKDF (reference sequence). Trimming pared 0 bases from V and 4 bases from J, leaving 8 bases between. The chain's CDR3 is CATSRERAPDTQYF. CDR3 bases: TGTGCCACCAGCAGAGAAAGGGCCCCAGATACGCAGTATTTT.

A word on this clonotype: A read error is possible here, since a much larger clone lies one base away. The rearrangement joins TRBV27 to TRBJ2-1; D remains ambiguous. The germline CDR1 and CDR2 sequences are MNHEY and SMNVEV (reference sequence). This CDR3 is built from 17 residues. The CDR3 sequence: CASSFSSGRHSYNERFF. The CDR3 nucleotides are TGTGCCAGCAGTTTCTCCTCGGGCCGACACTCCTACAATGAGCGGTTCTTC.

Many counts were recorded for this clonotype. This sequence joins TRBV10-3 and TRBJ2-1, with D possibly TRBD2 on 6 matching bases. This CDR3 comprises 13 residues. Germline CDR1 is ENHRY and CDR2 is SYGVKD. V gave up 6 bases and J gave up 7 bases, with 13 bases separating them. This chain's CDR3 is CAIRGGSENEQFF. DNA of the CDR3: TGTGCCATCAGGGGGGGATCGGAAAATGAGCAGTTCTTC.

There are many counts of this clonotype. V usage is TRBV5-1 and J usage is TRBJ2-4, with 7 positions matching TRBD1. The CDR3 is made up of 15 amino acids. The germline CDR1 and CDR2 sequences are SGHRS and YFSETQ. Germline trimming cut 4 bases from V and 8 bases from J; bases unmatched to any gene: 12. The CDR3 sequence: CASSIEGAQRDIQYF. CDR3 nucleotides: TGCGCCAGCAGCATCGAGGGGGCCCAACGGGACATTCAGTACTTC.

This clonotype was seen only a few times. V and J are TRBV7-2 and TRBJ2-7; D perhaps matches TRBD1 (5 bases). The ends were cut back, 1 base at V and 5 bases at J, with 15 bases in the middle. CDR1 is SGHTA and CDR2 is FQGNSA in the germline V gene. The CDR3 runs to 15 residues. The CDR3 bases are TGTGCCAGCAGCTTAGGGGGCAGGGTTCTCGACGAGCAGTACTTC. Protein: CASSLGGRVLDEQYF.